The clone carrying this TCR beta chain was observed a handful of times. The antigen remains unidentified. cDNA molecules, individually, were tagged with unique molecular identifiers. TCRdb fed the 5' RACE reads into MiXCR, producing one record per CDR3 protein. The sample lists about 100,000 distinct CDR3 sequences; 11% were seen once. This specimen comes from a study of early T cells in non-severe SARS-CoV-2 infection. Across the whole study: Unpaired chains resulted from sequencing bulk RNA of unsorted whole blood.

CDR1 MNHEY and CDR2 SVGAGI come from the germline V gene. Unmatched junction bases numbered 9, after V lost 6 bases and J lost 6 bases. CDR3 size: 15 residues. General study results and limits: Anti-spike CD8 responses were favored by VDJdb matching, which missed private and CD4 specificities.

The origin of this receptor is an adult who was a healthcare worker with PCR-confirmed SARS-CoV-2 infection or an uninfected control (not recorded which). V is TRBV6-5 and J is TRBJ2-1; 9 positions agree with TRBD2. The material sequenced was whole blood. CDR3 sequence (DNA): TGTGCCAGCAGCCGGCGGGAGGGCCTCGGCAATGAGCAGTTCTTC. It is translated as CASSRREGLGNEQFF.